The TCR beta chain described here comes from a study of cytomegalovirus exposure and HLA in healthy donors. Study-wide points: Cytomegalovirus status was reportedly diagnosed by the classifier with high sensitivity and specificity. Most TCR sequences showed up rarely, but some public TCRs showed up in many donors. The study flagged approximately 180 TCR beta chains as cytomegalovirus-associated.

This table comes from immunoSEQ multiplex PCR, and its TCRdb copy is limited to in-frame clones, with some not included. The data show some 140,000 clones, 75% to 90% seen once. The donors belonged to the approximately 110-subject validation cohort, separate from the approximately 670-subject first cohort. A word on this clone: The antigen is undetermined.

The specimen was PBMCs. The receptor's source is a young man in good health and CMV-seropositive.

The DNA of the CDR3 is TGTGCCAGCAGTAAAGACAGGAATGCGAACACCGGGGAGCTGTTTTTT. It codes for CASSKDRNANTGELFF. The chain employs TRBV6-6 and TRBJ2-2, with a tentative D call TRBD1 (6 bases). V lost 5 bases and J 0 bases, leaving 13 bases between the germline ends. CDR1 and CDR2 from the germline V gene are MNHNY and SVGAGI (reference sequence). The CDR3 spans 16 residues.